This TCR beta chain was captured in a study of PD-1 blockade in mismatch repair-deficient tumors. Study-level results: Tumor-resident clones, often absent from pretreatment blood, expanded after pembrolizumab and then contracted.

Mismatch repair deficiency was confirmed in all patients, by PCR or immunohistochemistry. Produced via immunoSEQ multiplex PCR; TCRdb's table is partial and in-frame only. The sample has some 120,000 clones; 88% are singletons. CDR3 length: 15 residues. The germline V and J ends were trimmed by 1 base and 1 base, with 11 bases remaining between them. The germline V gene encodes CDR1 MGHRA and CDR2 YSYEKL. This clone has a single count. Its antigen is as yet unknown. The V call is TRBV4-1, the J call TRBJ2-7, with D perhaps matching TRBD2 (5 bases). The sequenced sample was peripheral blood, obtained approximately 71 weeks after starting pembrolizumab. The clonotype originates from an adult with mismatch repair-deficient cancer. The DNA of the CDR3 is TGCGCCAGCAGCCAAGTGGAGGCAGAATCCTACGAGCAGTACTTC. This gives the protein CASSQVEAESYEQYF.